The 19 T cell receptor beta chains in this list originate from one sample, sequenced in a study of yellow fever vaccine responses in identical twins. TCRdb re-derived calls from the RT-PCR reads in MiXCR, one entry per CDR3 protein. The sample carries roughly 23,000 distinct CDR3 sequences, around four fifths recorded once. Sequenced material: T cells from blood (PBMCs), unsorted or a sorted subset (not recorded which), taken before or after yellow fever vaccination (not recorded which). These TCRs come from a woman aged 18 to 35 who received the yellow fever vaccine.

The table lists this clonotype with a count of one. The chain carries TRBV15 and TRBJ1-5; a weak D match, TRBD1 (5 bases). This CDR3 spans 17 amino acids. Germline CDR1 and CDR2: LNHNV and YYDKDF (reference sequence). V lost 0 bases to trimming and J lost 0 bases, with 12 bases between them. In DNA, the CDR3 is TGTGCCACCAGCAGAGATCGGGCAGGGTATAGCAATCAGCCCCAGCATTTT. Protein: CATSRDRAGYSNQPQHF.

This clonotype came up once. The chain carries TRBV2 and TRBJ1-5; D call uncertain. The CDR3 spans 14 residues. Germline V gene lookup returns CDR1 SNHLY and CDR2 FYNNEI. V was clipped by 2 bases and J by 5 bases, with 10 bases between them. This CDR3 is CASSESVPDQPQHF. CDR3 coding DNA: TGTGCCAGCAGTGAATCAGTACCCGATCAGCCCCAGCATTTT.

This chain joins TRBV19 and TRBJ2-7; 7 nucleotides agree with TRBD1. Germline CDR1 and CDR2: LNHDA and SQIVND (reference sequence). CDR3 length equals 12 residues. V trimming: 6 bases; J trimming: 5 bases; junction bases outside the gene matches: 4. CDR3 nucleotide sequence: TGTGCCAGTAGCACCGGGACAGACGAGCAGTACGTC. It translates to CASSTGTDEQYV.

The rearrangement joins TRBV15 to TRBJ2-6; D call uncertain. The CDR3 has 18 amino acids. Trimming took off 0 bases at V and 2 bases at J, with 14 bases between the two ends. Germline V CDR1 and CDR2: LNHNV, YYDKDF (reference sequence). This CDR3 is CATSRDDVIPAGANVLTF. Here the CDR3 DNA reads TGTGCCACCAGCAGAGATGATGTTATCCCGGCTGGGGCCAACGTCCTGACTTTC.

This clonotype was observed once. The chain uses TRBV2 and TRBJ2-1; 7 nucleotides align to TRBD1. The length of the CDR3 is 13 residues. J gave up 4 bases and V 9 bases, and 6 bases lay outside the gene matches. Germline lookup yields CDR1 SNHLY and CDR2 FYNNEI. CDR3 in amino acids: CASTEGAYNEQFF. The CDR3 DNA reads TGTGCCAGTACAGAGGGGGCTTACAATGAGCAGTTCTTC. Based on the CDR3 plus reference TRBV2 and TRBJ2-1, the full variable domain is EPEVTQTPSHQVTQMGQEVILRCVPISNHLYFYWYRQILGQKVEFLVSFYNNEISEKSEIFDDQFSVERPDGSNFTLKIRSTKLEDSAMYFCASTEGAYNEQFFGPGTRLTVL.

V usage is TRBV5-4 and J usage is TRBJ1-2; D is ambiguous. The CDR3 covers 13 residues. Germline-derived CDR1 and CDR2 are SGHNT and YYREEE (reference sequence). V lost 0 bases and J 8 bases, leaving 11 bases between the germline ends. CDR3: CASSLAGLGGYTF. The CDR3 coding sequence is TGTGCCAGCAGCTTGGCCGGATTAGGAGGCTACACCTTC.

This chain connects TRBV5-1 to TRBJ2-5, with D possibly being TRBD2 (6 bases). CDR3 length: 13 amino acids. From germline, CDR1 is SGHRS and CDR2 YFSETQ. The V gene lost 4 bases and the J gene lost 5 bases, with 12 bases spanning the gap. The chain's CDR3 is CASSGTARETQYF. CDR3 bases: TGCGCCAGCAGCGGGACTGCCCGTGAGACCCAGTACTTC.

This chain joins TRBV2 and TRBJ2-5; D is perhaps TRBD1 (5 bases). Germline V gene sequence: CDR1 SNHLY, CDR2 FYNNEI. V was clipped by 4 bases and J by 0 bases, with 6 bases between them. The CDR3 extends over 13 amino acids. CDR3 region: CASSGQYQETQYF. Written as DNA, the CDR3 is TGTGCCAGCAGTGGACAGTACCAAGAGACCCAGTACTTC.

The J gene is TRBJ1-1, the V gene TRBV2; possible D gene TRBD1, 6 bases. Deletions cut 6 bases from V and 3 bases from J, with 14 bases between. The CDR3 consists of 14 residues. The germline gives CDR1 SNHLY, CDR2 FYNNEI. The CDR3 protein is CASRENTGYTEAFF. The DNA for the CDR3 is TGTGCCAGCAGAGAAAATACAGGGTACACTGAAGCTTTCTTT.

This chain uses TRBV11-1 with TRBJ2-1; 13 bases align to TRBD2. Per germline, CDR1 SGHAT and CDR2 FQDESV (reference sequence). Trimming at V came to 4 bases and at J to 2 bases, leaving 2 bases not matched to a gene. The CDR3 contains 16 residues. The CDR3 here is CASSSGTSGTYNEQFF. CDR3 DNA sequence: TGTGCCAGCAGCTCCGGGACTAGCGGGACCTACAATGAGCAGTTCTTC.

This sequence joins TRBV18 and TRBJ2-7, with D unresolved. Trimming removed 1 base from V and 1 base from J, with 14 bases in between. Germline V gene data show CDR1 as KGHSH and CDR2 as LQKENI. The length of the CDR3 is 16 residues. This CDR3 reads CASSPQGTAVSYEQYV. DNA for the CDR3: TGTGCCAGCTCACCACAGGGCACAGCCGTTTCCTACGAGCAGTACGTC.

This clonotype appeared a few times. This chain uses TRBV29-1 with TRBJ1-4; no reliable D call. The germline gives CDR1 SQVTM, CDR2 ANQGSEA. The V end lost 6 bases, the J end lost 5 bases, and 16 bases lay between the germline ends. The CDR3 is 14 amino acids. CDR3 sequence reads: CSVLIPAANEKLFF. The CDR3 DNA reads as TGCAGCGTCCTAATCCCCGCCGCGAATGAAAAACTGTTTTTT.

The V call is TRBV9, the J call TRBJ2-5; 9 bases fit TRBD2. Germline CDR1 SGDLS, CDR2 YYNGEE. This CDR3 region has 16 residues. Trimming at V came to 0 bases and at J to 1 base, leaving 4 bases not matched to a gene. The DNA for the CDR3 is TGTGCCAGCAGCGTAGCTACGGGACTAGCCCAAGAGACCCAGTACTTC. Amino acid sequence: CASSVATGLAQETQYF.

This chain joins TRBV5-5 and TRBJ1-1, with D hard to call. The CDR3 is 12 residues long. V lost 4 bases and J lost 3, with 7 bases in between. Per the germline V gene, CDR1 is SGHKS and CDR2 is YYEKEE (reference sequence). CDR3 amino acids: CASSGSDTEAFF. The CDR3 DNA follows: TGTGCCAGCAGCGGTTCGGACACTGAAGCTTTCTTT.

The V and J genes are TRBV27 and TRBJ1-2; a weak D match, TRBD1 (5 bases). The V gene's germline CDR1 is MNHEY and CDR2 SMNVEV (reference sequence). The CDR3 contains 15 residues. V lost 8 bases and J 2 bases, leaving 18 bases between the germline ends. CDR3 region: CASGIYGGENYGYTF. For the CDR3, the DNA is TGTGCCAGCGGGATATACGGGGGAGAGAACTATGGCTACACCTTC.

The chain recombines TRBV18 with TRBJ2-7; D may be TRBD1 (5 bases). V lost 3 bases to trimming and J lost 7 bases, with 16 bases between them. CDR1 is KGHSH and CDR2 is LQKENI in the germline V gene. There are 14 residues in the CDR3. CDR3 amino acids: CASSPQGDLGEQYF. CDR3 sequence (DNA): TGTGCCAGCTCACCTCAGGGTGACTTGGGGGAGCAGTACTTC.

The CDR3 nucleotides read TGTGCCAGCAGCTCCAGTACCCAGACCTACGAGCAGTACTTC. Its protein product is CASSSSTQTYEQYF. J is TRBJ2-7 and V is TRBV5-6; unclear D gene. This CDR3 is 14 amino acids long. Between the trimmed V and J ends, which lost 3 bases and 2 bases, there was a span of 12 bases. Germline CDR1 is SGHDT and CDR2 is YYEEEE.

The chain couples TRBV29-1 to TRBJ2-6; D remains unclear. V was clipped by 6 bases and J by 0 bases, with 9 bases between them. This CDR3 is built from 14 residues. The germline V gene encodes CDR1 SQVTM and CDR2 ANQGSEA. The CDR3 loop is CSVDTSSGANVLTF. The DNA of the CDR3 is TGCAGCGTCGACACCAGCTCTGGGGCCAACGTCCTGACTTTC. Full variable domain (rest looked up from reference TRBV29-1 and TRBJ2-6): SAVISQKPSRDICQRGTSLTIQCQVDSQVTMMFWYRQQPGQSLTLIATANQGSEATYESGFVIDKFPISRPNLTFSTLTVSNMSPEDSSIYLCSVDTSSGANVLTFGAGSRLTVL.

The CDR3 DNA is TGTGCCAGCAGCGAGGGACGTACAGATTACAATGAGCAGTTCTTC. Translation: CASSEGRTDYNEQFF. The chain joins TRBV9 to TRBJ2-1; D is perhaps TRBD1 or TRBD2 (5 bases each). Germline V lookup: CDR1 SGDLS, CDR2 YYNGEE. The V and J ends lost 3 bases and 4 bases respectively, with 14 bases between them. CDR3 length: 15 residues. Using reference TRBV9 and TRBJ2-1 for the parts outside the CDR3, the full variable domain is DSGVTQTPKHLITATGQRVTLRCSPRSGDLSVYWYQQSLDQGLQFLIQYYNGEERAKGNILERFSAQQFPDLHSELNLSSLELGDSALYFCASSEGRTDYNEQFFGPGTRLTVL.